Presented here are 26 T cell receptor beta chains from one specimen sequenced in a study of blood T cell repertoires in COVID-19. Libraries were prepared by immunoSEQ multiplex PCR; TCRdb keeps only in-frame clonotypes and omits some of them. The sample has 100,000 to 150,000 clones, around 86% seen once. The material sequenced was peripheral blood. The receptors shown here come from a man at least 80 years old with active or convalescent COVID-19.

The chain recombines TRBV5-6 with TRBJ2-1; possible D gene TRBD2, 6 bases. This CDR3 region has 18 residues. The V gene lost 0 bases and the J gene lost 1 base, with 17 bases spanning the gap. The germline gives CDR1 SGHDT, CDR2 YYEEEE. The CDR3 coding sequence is TGTGCCAGCAGCTTGGTCGGGACTGAATTAAGATCCTACAATGAGCAGTTCTTC. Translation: CASSLVGTELRSYNEQFF.

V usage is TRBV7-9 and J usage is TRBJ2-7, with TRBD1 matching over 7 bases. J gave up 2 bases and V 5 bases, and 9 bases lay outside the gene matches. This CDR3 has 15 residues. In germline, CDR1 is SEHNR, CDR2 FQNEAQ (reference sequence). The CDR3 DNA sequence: TGTGCCAGCAGCAACCCGGGACAGAGGGCCTACGAGCAGTACTTC. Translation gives CASSNPGQRAYEQYF. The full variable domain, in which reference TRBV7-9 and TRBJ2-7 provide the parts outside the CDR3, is DTGVSQNPRHKITKRGQNVTFRCDPISEHNRLYWYRQTLGQGPEFLTYFQNEAQLEKSRLLSDRFSAERPKGSFSTLEIQRTEQGDSAMYLCASSNPGQRAYEQYFGPGTRLTVT.

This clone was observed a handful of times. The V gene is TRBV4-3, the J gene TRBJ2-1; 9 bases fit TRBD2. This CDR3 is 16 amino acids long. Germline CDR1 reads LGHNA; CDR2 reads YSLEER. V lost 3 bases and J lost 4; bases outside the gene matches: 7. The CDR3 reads CASSQRSSGAYNEQFF. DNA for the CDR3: TGCGCCAGCAGCCAGAGGTCTAGCGGGGCATACAATGAGCAGTTCTTC.

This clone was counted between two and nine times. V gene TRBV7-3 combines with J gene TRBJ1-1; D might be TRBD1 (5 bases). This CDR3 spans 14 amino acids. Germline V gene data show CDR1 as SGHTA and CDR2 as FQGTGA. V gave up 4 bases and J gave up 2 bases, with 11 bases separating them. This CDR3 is CASSYGHANTEAFF. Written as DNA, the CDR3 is TGTGCCAGCAGCTACGGACATGCTAACACTGAAGCTTTCTTT.

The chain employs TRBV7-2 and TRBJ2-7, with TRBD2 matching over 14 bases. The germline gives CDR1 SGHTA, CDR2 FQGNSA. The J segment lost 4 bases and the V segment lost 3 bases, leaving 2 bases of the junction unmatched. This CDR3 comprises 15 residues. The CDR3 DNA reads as TGTGCCAGCAGCTTGACTAGCGGGGGGGGGTACGAGCAGTACTTC. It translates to CASSLTSGGGYEQYF.

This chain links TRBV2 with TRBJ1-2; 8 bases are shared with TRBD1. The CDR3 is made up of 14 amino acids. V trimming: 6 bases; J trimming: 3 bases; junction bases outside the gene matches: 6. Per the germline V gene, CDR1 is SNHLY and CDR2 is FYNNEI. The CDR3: CASSGTGLYYGYTF. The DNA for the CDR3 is TGTGCCAGCAGCGGGACAGGATTATACTATGGCTACACCTTC.

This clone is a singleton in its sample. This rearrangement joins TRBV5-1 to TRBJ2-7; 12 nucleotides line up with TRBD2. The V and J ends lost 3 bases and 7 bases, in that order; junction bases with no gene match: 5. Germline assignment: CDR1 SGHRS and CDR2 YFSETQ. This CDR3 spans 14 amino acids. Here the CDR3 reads CASSSSGRDWEQYF. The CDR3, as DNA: TGCGCCAGCAGCTCTAGCGGGAGGGATTGGGAGCAGTACTTC.

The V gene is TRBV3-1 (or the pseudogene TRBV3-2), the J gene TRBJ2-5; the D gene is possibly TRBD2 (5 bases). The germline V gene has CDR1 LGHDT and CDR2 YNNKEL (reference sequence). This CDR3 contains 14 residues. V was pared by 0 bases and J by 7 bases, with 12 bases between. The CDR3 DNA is TGTGCCAGCAGCCAAGAAACTAGATTTGGGACCCAGTACTTC. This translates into CASSQETRFGTQYF.

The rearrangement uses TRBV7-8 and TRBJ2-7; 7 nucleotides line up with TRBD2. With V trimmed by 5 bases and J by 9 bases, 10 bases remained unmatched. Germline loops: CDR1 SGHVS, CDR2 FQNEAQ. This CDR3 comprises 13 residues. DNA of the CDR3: TGTGCCAGCAGCCCCTGGGGGGGACTGGGGCAGTACTTC. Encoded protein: CASSPWGGLGQYF.

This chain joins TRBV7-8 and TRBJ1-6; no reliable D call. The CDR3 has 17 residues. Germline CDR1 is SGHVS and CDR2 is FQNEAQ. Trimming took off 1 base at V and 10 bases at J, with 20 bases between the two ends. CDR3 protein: CASSLEGTYTGRSPLHF. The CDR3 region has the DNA TGTGCCAGCAGCTTAGAGGGCACCTATACCGGGAGGTCACCCCTCCACTTT.

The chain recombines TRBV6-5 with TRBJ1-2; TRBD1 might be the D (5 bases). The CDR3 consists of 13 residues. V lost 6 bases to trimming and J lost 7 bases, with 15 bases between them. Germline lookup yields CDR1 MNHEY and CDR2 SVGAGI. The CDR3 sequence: CASRPRGLGGYTF. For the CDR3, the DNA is TGTGCCAGCAGACCTCGGGGGTTAGGTGGCTACACCTTC.

The CDR3 loop reads CASSPPGYYGYTF. The DNA for the CDR3 is TGTGCCAGTAGTCCTCCGGGATACTATGGCTACACCTTC. This chain connects TRBV19 to TRBJ1-2; no clear D. Looked up from germline, CDR1 is LNHDA and CDR2 is SQIVND (reference sequence). The CDR3 consists of 13 residues. Between the trimmed V and J ends, which lost 5 bases and 3 bases, there was a span of 10 bases.

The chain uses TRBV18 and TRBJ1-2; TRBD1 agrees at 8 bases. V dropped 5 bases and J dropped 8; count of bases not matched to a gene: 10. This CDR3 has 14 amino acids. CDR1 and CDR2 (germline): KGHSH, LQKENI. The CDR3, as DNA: TGTGCCAGCTCAAATCCCGGACAGGGTAACGGCTACACCTTC. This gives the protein CASSNPGQGNGYTF.

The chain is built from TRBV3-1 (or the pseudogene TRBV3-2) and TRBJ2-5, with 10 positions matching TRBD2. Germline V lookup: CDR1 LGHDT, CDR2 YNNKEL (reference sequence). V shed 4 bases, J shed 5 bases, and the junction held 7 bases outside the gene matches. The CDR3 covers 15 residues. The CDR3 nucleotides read TGTGCCAGCAGCCCCCAGCGGGGGGGTTCGGAGACCCAGTACTTC. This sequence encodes CASSPQRGGSETQYF.

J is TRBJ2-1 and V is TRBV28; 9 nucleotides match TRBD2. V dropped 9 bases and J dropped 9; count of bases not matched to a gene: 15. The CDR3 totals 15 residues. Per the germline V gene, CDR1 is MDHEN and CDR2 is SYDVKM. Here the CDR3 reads CASTAAGGPFGEQFF. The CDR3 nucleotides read TGTGCCAGTACCGCCGCGGGGGGGCCGTTTGGTGAGCAGTTCTTC.

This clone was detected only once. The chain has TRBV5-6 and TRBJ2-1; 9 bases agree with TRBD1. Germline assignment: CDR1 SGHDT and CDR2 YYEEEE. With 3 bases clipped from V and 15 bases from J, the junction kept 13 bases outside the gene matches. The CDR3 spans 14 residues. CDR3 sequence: CASSSRTGESWAFF. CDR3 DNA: TGTGCCAGCAGCTCCCGGACAGGGGAAAGCTGGGCGTTCTTC.

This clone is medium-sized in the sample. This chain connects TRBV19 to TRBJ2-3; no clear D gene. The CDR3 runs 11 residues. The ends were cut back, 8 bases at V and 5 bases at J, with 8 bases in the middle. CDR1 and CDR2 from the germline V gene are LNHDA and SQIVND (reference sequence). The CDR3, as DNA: TGTGCCAGTCAATCTATAGATACGCAGTATTTT. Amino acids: CASQSIDTQYF.

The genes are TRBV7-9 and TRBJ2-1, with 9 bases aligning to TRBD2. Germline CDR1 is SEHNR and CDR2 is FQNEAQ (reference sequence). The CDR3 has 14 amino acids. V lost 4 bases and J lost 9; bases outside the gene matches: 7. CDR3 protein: CASSSSGGTGEQFF. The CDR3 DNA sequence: TGTGCCAGCAGCTCCAGCGGGGGGACGGGTGAGCAGTTCTTC.

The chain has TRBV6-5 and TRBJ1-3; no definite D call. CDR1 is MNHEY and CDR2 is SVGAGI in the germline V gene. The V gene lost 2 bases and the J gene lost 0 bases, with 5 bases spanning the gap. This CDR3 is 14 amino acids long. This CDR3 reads CASSYGPSGNTIYF. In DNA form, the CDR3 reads TGTGCCAGCAGTTACGGGCCCTCTGGAAACACCATATATTTT.

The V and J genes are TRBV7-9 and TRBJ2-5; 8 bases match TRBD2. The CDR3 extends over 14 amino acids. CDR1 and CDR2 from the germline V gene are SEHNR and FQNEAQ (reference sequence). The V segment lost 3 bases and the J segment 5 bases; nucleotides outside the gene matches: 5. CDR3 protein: CASSFSGGPETQYF. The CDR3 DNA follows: TGTGCCAGCAGCTTCTCGGGGGGGCCTGAGACCCAGTACTTC.

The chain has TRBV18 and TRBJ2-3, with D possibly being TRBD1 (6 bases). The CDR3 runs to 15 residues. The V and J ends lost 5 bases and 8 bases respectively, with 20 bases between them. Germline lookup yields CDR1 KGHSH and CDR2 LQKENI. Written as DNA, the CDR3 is TGTGCCAGCTCAACGACCCCAGGGGCCGAGGGTACGCAGTATTTT. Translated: CASSTTPGAEGTQYF.

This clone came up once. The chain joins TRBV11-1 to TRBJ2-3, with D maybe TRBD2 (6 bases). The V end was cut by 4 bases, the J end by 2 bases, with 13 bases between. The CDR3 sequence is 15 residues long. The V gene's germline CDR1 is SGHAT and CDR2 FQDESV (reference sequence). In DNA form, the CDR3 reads TGTGCCAGCAGCTCTACTAGCAGCCCCACAGATACGCAGTATTTT. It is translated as CASSSTSSPTDTQYF.

CDR3 protein: CASCRGVGEKLFF. CDR3 sequence (DNA): TGTGCCAGCTGCAGGGGGGTTGGGGAAAAACTGTTTTTT. This chain links TRBV6-5 with TRBJ1-4, with 7 bases matching TRBD1. The CDR3 totals 13 residues. CDR1 and CDR2 from the germline V gene are MNHEY and SVGAGI. V lost 8 bases to trimming and J lost 8 bases; unmatched junction nucleotides: 8.

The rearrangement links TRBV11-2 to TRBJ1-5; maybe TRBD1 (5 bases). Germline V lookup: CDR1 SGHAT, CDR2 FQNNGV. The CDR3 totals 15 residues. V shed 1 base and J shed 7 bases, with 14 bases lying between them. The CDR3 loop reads CASSLVRQTGQPQHF. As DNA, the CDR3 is TGTGCCAGCAGCTTAGTGCGACAGACGGGCCAGCCCCAGCATTTT.

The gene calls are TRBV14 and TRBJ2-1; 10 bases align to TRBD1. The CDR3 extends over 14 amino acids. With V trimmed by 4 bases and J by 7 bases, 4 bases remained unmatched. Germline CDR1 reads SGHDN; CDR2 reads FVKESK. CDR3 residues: CASSRDRGGNEQFF. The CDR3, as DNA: TGTGCCAGCAGCCGGGACAGGGGAGGAAATGAGCAGTTCTTC.

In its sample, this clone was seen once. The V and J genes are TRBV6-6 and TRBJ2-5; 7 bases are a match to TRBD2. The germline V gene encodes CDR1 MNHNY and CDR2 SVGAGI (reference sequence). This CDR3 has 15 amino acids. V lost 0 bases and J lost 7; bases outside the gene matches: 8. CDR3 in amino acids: CASSYSAGDGRTQYF. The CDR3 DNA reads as TGTGCCAGCAGTTACTCGGCGGGGGACGGGAGGACCCAGTACTTC.